These 11 T cell receptor beta chains share one sample of origin, sequenced in a study of cytomegalovirus exposure and HLA in healthy donors. Researchers ran the PCR with 60 Vbeta and 13 Jbeta primers. Assay: immunoSEQ multiplex PCR; the TCRdb copy retains only in-frame clones and omits some. The sample contains about 150,000 clones, approximately 70% of which appear only once. Sequencing used PBMCs. These receptors were taken from a young woman in good health and CMV-seronegative.

This clone was found once. The V gene is TRBV30, the J gene TRBJ2-1, with D perhaps TRBD2 (6 bases). Germline V gene sequence: CDR1 GTSNPN, CDR2 SVGIG (reference sequence). The CDR3 is made up of 11 amino acids. Trimming left V 2 bases short and J 15 bases short, with 14 bases between. The CDR3 sequence is CAWSLTRARFF. The CDR3 nucleotides read TGTGCCTGGAGTCTGACTAGGGCTCGGTTCTTC.

J is TRBJ2-5 and V is TRBV7-9, with D possibly matching TRBD2 (6 bases). The CDR3 covers 13 residues. Deletions cut 6 bases from V and 2 bases from J, with 10 bases between. Germline V gene lookup returns CDR1 SEHNR and CDR2 FQNEAQ (reference sequence). The CDR3 region has the DNA TGTGCCAGCAGGCGGGGAACACAAGAGACCCAGTACTTC. Translating it yields CASRRGTQETQYF.

The chain carries TRBV19 and TRBJ1-5; D is unclear. V was trimmed by 5 bases and J by 1 base, leaving 18 bases between them. Germline CDR1 LNHDA, CDR2 SQIVND (reference sequence). This CDR3 spans 17 amino acids. CDR3 DNA sequence: TGTGCCAGTAGTTGGACCCCTGGGGAGGCGAGCAATCAGCCCCAGCATTTT. It yields the protein CASSWTPGEASNQPQHF.

A few counts support this clone. The chain links TRBV29-1 to TRBJ2-3; 9 bases map to TRBD2. J was trimmed by 3 bases and V by 3 bases; bases with no gene match: 4. In germline, CDR1 is SQVTM, CDR2 ANQGSEA. The CDR3 length is 14 residues. CDR3 DNA: TGCAGCGTTGATGGGCTAGCGGGAACAGATACGCAGTATTTT. This sequence encodes CSVDGLAGTDTQYF.

This rearrangement joins TRBV5-1 to TRBJ2-7; 7 bases match TRBD2. Germline loops: CDR1 SGHRS, CDR2 YFSETQ. The CDR3 runs 14 residues. The V and J ends lost 1 base and 6 bases, in that order; junction bases with no gene match: 7. This chain's CDR3 is CASSLRGAGREQYF. In DNA, the CDR3 is TGCGCCAGCAGCTTGAGGGGAGCGGGACGCGAGCAGTACTTC.

The rearrangement links TRBV7-2 to TRBJ2-3; D is ambiguous. V lost 3 bases, J lost 0 bases, and 10 bases lay in between. The CDR3 totals 15 residues. The germline V gene encodes CDR1 SGHTA and CDR2 FQGNSA. CDR3 nucleotide sequence: TGTGCCAGCAGCTTGATACACCTTAGCACAGATACGCAGTATTTT. The encoded protein is CASSLIHLSTDTQYF.

V usage is TRBV29-1 and J usage is TRBJ2-2; D perhaps matches TRBD1 (5 bases). CDR3 length: 12 residues. Germline V gene sequence: CDR1 SQVTM, CDR2 ANQGSEA. V was trimmed by 4 bases and J by 6 bases, leaving 9 bases between them. The DNA for the CDR3 is TGCAGCGTTGCCCCAGGGTCCGGGGAGCTGTTTTTT. Its translation is CSVAPGSGELFF.

The rearrangement joins TRBV18 to TRBJ1-1, with TRBD1 as a possible D gene (5 bases). Germline lookup yields CDR1 KGHSH and CDR2 LQKENI. The V end was cut by 2 bases, the J end by 6 bases, with 16 bases between. The CDR3 runs to 15 residues. The CDR3 protein is CASSPSPLGQSEAFF. DNA for the CDR3: TGTGCCAGCTCACCATCCCCCCTGGGGCAGTCTGAAGCTTTCTTT.

The rearrangement joins TRBV7-2 to TRBJ2-3, with D tentatively TRBD2 (5 bases). Between the trimmed V and J ends, which lost 6 bases and 2 bases, there was a span of 12 bases. CDR1 is SGHTA and CDR2 is FQGNSA in the germline V gene. This CDR3 contains 14 residues. The CDR3 loop reads CASRFTGFTDTQYF. The DNA for the CDR3 is TGTGCCAGCAGATTTACGGGGTTCACAGATACGCAGTATTTT. The full variable domain, rest sourced from reference TRBV7-2 and TRBJ2-3, is GAGVSQSPSNKVTEKGKDVELRCDPISGHTALYWYRQSLGQGLEFLIYFQGNSAPDKSGLPSDRFSAERTGGSVSTLTIQRTQQEDSAVYLCASRFTGFTDTQYFGPGTRLTVL.

The sample holds one count of this clone. Other DNA sequences of this sample code for an identical CDR3. J is TRBJ2-1 and V is TRBV2; D unclear. Trimming pared 3 bases from V and 4 bases from J, leaving 7 bases between. Per the germline V gene, CDR1 is SNHLY and CDR2 is FYNNEI. CDR3 length: 13 residues. CDR3 DNA: TGTGCCAGCAGTGAGAGTCCTTACAATGAGCAGTTCTTC. This gives the protein CASSESPYNEQFF.

The chain is built from TRBV9 and TRBJ2-7; 8 bases are a match to TRBD2. Germline values: CDR1 SGDLS, CDR2 YYNGEE. With V trimmed by 0 bases and J by 7 bases, 3 bases remained unmatched. The CDR3 has 13 amino acids. The CDR3 is CASSVGLAGEQYF. The CDR3 region has the DNA TGTGCCAGCAGCGTAGGGCTAGCGGGTGAGCAGTACTTC.